The 8 T cell receptor beta chains listed next were all sequenced from one sample in a study of blood T cell repertoires in COVID-19. Here immunoSEQ multiplex PCR was the method, and the copy in TCRdb shows in-frame clones only, minus some. The sample gives about 200,000 clones, about four fifths of which show up once; roughly 10% is in the top ten. The sample taken for sequencing was peripheral blood. The receptors here all came from a woman of 80 years or more with acute or convalescent COVID-19.

The chain combines TRBV19 with TRBJ1-1, with 10 bases lining up with TRBD1. The germline V gene encodes CDR1 LNHDA and CDR2 SQIVND (reference sequence). The CDR3 is 16 amino acids. Losses at the gene ends were 4 bases for V and 4 bases for J; bases not matched to a gene: 9. This CDR3 reads CASSTRDRGGFTEAFF. CDR3 nucleotides: TGTGCCAGTAGTACCCGGGACAGGGGTGGATTCACTGAAGCTTTCTTT.

This clone turned up a few times. The chain couples TRBV11-3 to TRBJ2-2; 8 positions agree with TRBD2. Germline-derived CDR1 and CDR2 are SGHNT and YENEEA. The CDR3 covers 15 residues. Germline trimming cut 1 base from V and 7 bases from J; bases unmatched to any gene: 5. Here the CDR3 reads CASSLAGGPSGELFF. The CDR3 DNA reads as TGTGCCAGCAGCTTAGCGGGGGGGCCGAGCGGGGAGCTGTTTTTT.

The chain joins TRBV6-5 to TRBJ2-1, with D tentatively TRBD2 (5 bases). V was pared by 8 bases and J by 9 bases, with 17 bases between. CDR1 is MNHEY, CDR2 SVGAGI, per germline. This CDR3 is 13 amino acids long. The CDR3 sequence: CASSRIGSGEQFF. As DNA, the CDR3 is TGTGCCAGCTCCAGGATTGGAAGCGGTGAGCAGTTCTTC.

This chain uses TRBV5-1 with TRBJ1-3; the D gene is possibly TRBD1 (5 bases). This CDR3 is built from 14 residues. CDR1 is SGHRS, CDR2 YFSETQ, per germline. V was pared by 4 bases and J by 2 bases, with 10 bases between. DNA for the CDR3: TGCGCCAGCAGCCGAGGAGGGGCTGGAAACACCATATATTTT. The encoded protein is CASSRGGAGNTIYF.

The V gene is TRBV2, the J gene TRBJ2-2, with a possible D match to TRBD1 (6 bases). The CDR3 extends over 16 amino acids. Trimming removed 7 bases from V and 0 bases from J, with 15 bases in between. CDR1 and CDR2 from the germline V gene are SNHLY and FYNNEI. This CDR3 is CASNDEGVPNTGELFF. The DNA of the CDR3 is TGTGCCAGCAATGACGAGGGGGTCCCGAACACCGGGGAGCTGTTTTTT. Supplemented by reference TRBV2 and TRBJ2-2, the full variable domain reads EPEVTQTPSHQVTQMGQEVILRCVPISNHLYFYWYRQILGQKVEFLVSFYNNEISEKSEIFDDQFSVERPDGSNFTLKIRSTKLEDSAMYFCASNDEGVPNTGELFFGEGSRLTVL.

The chain links TRBV9 to TRBJ1-2; 9 nucleotides agree with TRBD1. CDR1 is SGDLS, CDR2 YYNGEE, per germline. Germline trimming cut 3 bases from V and 1 base from J; bases unmatched to any gene: 10. The CDR3 spans 17 residues. In nucleotides, the CDR3 is TGTGCCAGCAGCGGGAGGGACAGGGACGCAATTAACTATGGCTACACCTTC. Its translation is CASSGRDRDAINYGYTF.

The rearrangement joins TRBV7-9 to TRBJ1-5; 8 bases are a match to TRBD1. Germline assignment: CDR1 SEHNR and CDR2 FQNEAQ (reference sequence). J was trimmed by 7 bases and V by 4 bases; bases with no gene match: 6. The CDR3 consists of 14 residues. The CDR3 DNA sequence: TGTGCCAGCAGCTCAGGACAGGGCGGACAGCCCCAGCATTTT. This codes for CASSSGQGGQPQHF.

This chain connects TRBV7-6 to TRBJ1-4, with TRBD1 as a possible D gene (6 bases). V lost 5 bases and J lost 5, with 12 bases in between. The V gene's germline CDR1 is SGHVS and CDR2 FNYEAQ. CDR3 length: 14 amino acids. The CDR3 is CASSPGQLNEKLFF. CDR3 coding DNA: TGTGCCAGCAGCCCAGGACAGCTAAATGAAAAACTGTTTTTT.